The 27 T cell receptor beta chains listed next were all sequenced from one sample in a study of cytomegalovirus exposure and HLA in healthy donors. The PCR had 60 Vbeta and 13 Jbeta primers. This table comes from immunoSEQ multiplex PCR, and its TCRdb copy is limited to in-frame clones, with some not included. Among about 150,000 clones listed, approximately 80% were seen once. The sequencing sample was made of PBMCs. Receptors were obtained from a male donor in good health and CMV-seronegative.

In this sample, this clone turned up a few times. This rearrangement joins TRBV7-2 to TRBJ1-2; weak D call: TRBD1 (5 bases). V lost 5 bases and J lost 8, with 21 bases in between. Germline V gene data show CDR1 as SGHTA and CDR2 as FQGNSA. The CDR3 contains 15 residues. CDR3 sequence reads: CASSLWPGREDGYTF. CDR3 nucleotides: TGTGCCAGCAGCCTGTGGCCCGGCAGGGAGGACGGCTACACCTTC.

The chain uses TRBV4-1 and TRBJ2-7; 8 bases fit TRBD2. Germline CDR1 is MGHRA and CDR2 is YSYEKL. The CDR3 loop spans 18 amino acids. The V segment lost 3 bases and the J segment 0 bases; nucleotides outside the gene matches: 13. CDR3 protein: CASSQSPGLSGSSYEQYF. CDR3 sequence (DNA): TGCGCCAGCAGCCAGTCCCCGGGATTGAGCGGGAGCTCCTACGAGCAGTACTTC.

V is TRBV7-3 and J is TRBJ1-1, with no clear D. V gave up 3 bases and J gave up 4 bases, with 12 bases separating them. The CDR3 is 14 amino acids. Germline V gives CDR1 SGHTA, CDR2 FQGTGA. CDR3 bases: TGTGCCAGCAGCTTCGCCTCGAGTGGCACTGAAGCTTTCTTT. Its translation: CASSFASSGTEAFF.

Note on this clone: Relative to the germline gene, one junction end is altered; a read error may explain this. V gene TRBV4-2 combines with J gene TRBJ2-5; 8 bases map to TRBD1. Germline V CDR1 and CDR2: LGHNA, YNFKEQ. The CDR3 covers 15 residues. The CDR3 nucleotides are TGTGCCAGCAGCCAAGACTGGGGACAGGAGGGGACCCAGGACTTC. Translating it yields CASSQDWGQEGTQDF.

CDR3 residues: CASSEWARGSTGELFF. CDR3 nucleotide sequence: TGTGCCAGCAGTGAATGGGCGCGGGGGAGCACCGGGGAGCTGTTTTTT. This chain connects TRBV6-1 to TRBJ2-2; 7 positions match TRBD2. In germline, CDR1 is MNHNS, CDR2 SASEGT. V lost 2 bases, J lost 4 bases, and 7 bases stayed unmatched. There are 16 residues in the CDR3.

The chain has TRBV7-9 and TRBJ1-3; weak D call: TRBD1 (6 bases). Per the germline V gene, CDR1 is SEHNR and CDR2 is FQNEAQ (reference sequence). V was trimmed by 10 bases and J by 2 bases, leaving 15 bases between them. The CDR3 is 14 residues long. This chain's CDR3 is CATEPGQTGNTIYF. The CDR3 DNA follows: TGTGCCACCGAACCGGGACAAACTGGAAACACCATATATTTT.

This clone has a handful of counts. The J gene is TRBJ2-7, the V gene TRBV7-8, with 11 bases that match TRBD2. The trim removed 5 bases at V and 5 bases at J, leaving 8 bases unmatched. Germline V gene data show CDR1 as SGHVS and CDR2 as FQNEAQ. The CDR3 runs to 15 residues. This chain's CDR3 is CASSPERLAGNEQYF. DNA for the CDR3: TGTGCCAGCAGCCCCGAGAGACTAGCGGGAAACGAGCAGTACTTC.

This rearrangement joins TRBV19 to TRBJ2-1; 8 bases match TRBD2. Germline assignment: CDR1 LNHDA and CDR2 SQIVND (reference sequence). V dropped 0 bases and J dropped 6; count of bases not matched to a gene: 4. This CDR3 comprises 15 residues. CDR3 sequence (DNA): TGTGCCAGTAGTATAGAAGCGGGAGAAGTCAATGAGCAGTTCTTC. Protein product: CASSIEAGEVNEQFF. Based on the CDR3 plus reference TRBV19 and TRBJ2-1, the full variable domain is DGGITQSPKYLFRKEGQNVTLSCEQNLNHDAMYWYRQDPGQGLRLIYYSQIVNDFQKGDIAEGYSVSREKKESFPLTVTSAQKNPTAFYLCASSIEAGEVNEQFFGPGTRLTVL.

The chain carries TRBV7-9 and TRBJ2-7; TRBD2 aligns across 9 bases. There are 14 residues in the CDR3. The junction had 11 bases not matched to a gene; V was cut back by 2 bases and J by 12 bases. Germline V gene data show CDR1 as SEHNR and CDR2 as FQNEAQ (reference sequence). Here the CDR3 DNA reads TGTGCCAGCAGCTTATCCCGGTCTAGCGGGGCTTGGTACTTC. As protein: CASSLSRSSGAWYF.

The J gene is TRBJ2-7, the V gene TRBV29-1; no clear D. Trimming removed 7 bases from V and 3 bases from J, with 10 bases in between. Germline lookup yields CDR1 SQVTM and CDR2 ANQGSEA. This CDR3 comprises 11 residues. The CDR3 sequence is CSGMLDYEQYF. The CDR3 DNA is TGCAGCGGTATGCTAGACTACGAGCAGTACTTC.

The J gene is TRBJ2-1, the V gene TRBV29-1; 8 nucleotides align to TRBD2. This CDR3 contains 16 residues. The V gene end was trimmed by 4 bases and the J gene end by 5 bases; junction bases not matched to a gene: 13. Germline V gene lookup returns CDR1 SQVTM and CDR2 ANQGSEA. CDR3 DNA sequence: TGCAGCGTTGGGTGGGGTAGCGGGATGGATCACAATGAGCAGTTCTTC. It translates to CSVGWGSGMDHNEQFF.

This chain links TRBV11-3 with TRBJ2-3, with D maybe TRBD2 (5 bases). The CDR3 has 14 amino acids. V was trimmed by 1 base and J by 0 bases, leaving 5 bases between them. CDR1 is SGHNT, CDR2 YENEEA, per germline. CDR3 sequence reads: CASSLAGSTDTQYF. DNA of the CDR3: TGTGCCAGCAGCTTAGCGGGGAGCACAGATACGCAGTATTTT.

This chain uses TRBV5-1 with TRBJ1-3; 12 bases map to TRBD1. The J segment lost 4 bases and the V segment lost 4 bases, leaving 6 bases of the junction unmatched. This CDR3 has 16 residues. Germline assignment: CDR1 SGHRS and CDR2 YFSETQ. The CDR3 protein is CASSLGQGAHGNTIYF. The CDR3 DNA is TGCGCCAGCAGCCTGGGACAGGGGGCGCACGGAAACACCATATATTTT.

This clone was counted only a few times. The V call is TRBV5-4, the J call TRBJ1-1; the match to TRBD1 covers 10 bases. Germline V gene sequence: CDR1 SGHNT, CDR2 YYREEE (reference sequence). The CDR3 extends over 16 amino acids. V shed 0 bases, J shed 0 bases, and the junction held 2 bases outside the gene matches. The CDR3 is CASSLAGTGVNTEAFF. Written as DNA, the CDR3 is TGTGCCAGCAGCTTGGCCGGGACAGGGGTGAACACTGAAGCTTTCTTT.

This rearrangement joins TRBV10-1 to TRBJ1-2; 8 bases fit TRBD1. The length of the CDR3 is 14 residues. Germline lookup yields CDR1 WNHNN and CDR2 SYGVQD (reference sequence). The CDR3 bases are TGCGCTGCACTTTCCCGGACAGGGAAGTATGGCTACACCTTC. This translates into CAALSRTGKYGYTF.

The V call is TRBV5-1, the J call TRBJ1-4, with 9 bases identical to TRBD1. CDR1 is SGHRS and CDR2 is YFSETQ in the germline V gene. V was pared by 6 bases and J by 1 base, with 7 bases of the junction left unmatched. This CDR3 has 16 amino acids. The CDR3 region has the DNA TGCGCCAGCACCTCCGAGACAGGGGGAACTAATGAAAAACTGTTTTTT. This encodes CASTSETGGTNEKLFF.

CDR3 amino acids: CASSGYSGGAPYF. DNA of the CDR3: TGTGCCAGCAGCGGATATAGCGGGGGGGCACCCTATTTT. The V call is TRBV7-2, the J call TRBJ2-3; 11 bases line up with TRBD2. Trimming at V came to 5 bases and at J to 15 bases, leaving 10 bases not matched to a gene. The CDR3 contains 13 residues. CDR1 and CDR2 from the germline V gene are SGHTA and FQGNSA.

This clone was detected once. The rearrangement uses TRBV29-1 and TRBJ2-3, with 9 bases lining up with TRBD1. The CDR3 spans 13 residues. Germline CDR1 and CDR2: SQVTM and ANQGSEA. J gave up 4 bases and V 7 bases, and 6 bases lay outside the gene matches. The CDR3 loop is CSGGQGRADTQYF. The CDR3 DNA follows: TGCAGCGGTGGACAGGGGAGGGCAGATACGCAGTATTTT.

A remark on this clone: One end of the junction does not line up with germline, which may come from a read error. The V gene is TRBV29-1, the J gene TRBJ1-5, with D uncertain. CDR1 SQVTM and CDR2 ANQGSEA come from the germline V gene. This CDR3 is built from 13 residues. CDR3 sequence reads: CSVISTANQPRHF. The CDR3 nucleotides read TGCAGCGTTATCTCTACAGCAAATCAGCCCCGGCATTTT.

The gene calls are TRBV6-5 and TRBJ1-2, with TRBD1 identical over 7 bases. J was trimmed by 3 bases and V by 5 bases; bases with no gene match: 3. The length of the CDR3 is 13 residues. CDR1 is MNHEY, CDR2 SVGAGI, per germline. CDR3 sequence reads: CASSPDRYYGYTF. The DNA for the CDR3 is TGTGCCAGCAGTCCGGACAGGTACTATGGCTACACCTTC.

The chain combines TRBV10-3 with TRBJ2-7; TRBD2 matches at 7 bases. With V trimmed by 10 bases and J by 3 bases, 18 bases remained unmatched. CDR1 is ENHRY and CDR2 is SYGVKD in the germline V gene. The CDR3 length is 16 residues. CDR3 nucleotide sequence: TGTGCCACCAAGTCCTCGAGTGGGACGGGGGGCTACGAGCAGTACTTC. Translating it yields CATKSSSGTGGYEQYF.

On this clone itself: Other nucleotide sequences in the sample specify the same CDR3. V is TRBV15 and J is TRBJ2-7; 8 bases are shared with TRBD1. This CDR3 region has 15 residues. Germline-derived CDR1 and CDR2 are LNHNV and YYDKDF (reference sequence). With V trimmed by 1 base and J by 0 bases, 2 bases remained unmatched. Here the CDR3 DNA reads TGTGCCACCAGCAGAGGCGGACAGGGCTCCTACGAGCAGTACTTC. This gives the protein CATSRGGQGSYEQYF.

The chain joins TRBV7-2 to TRBJ2-3; 11 nucleotides match TRBD1. V shed 0 bases, J shed 4 bases, and the junction held 3 bases outside the gene matches. There are 16 residues in the CDR3. Germline lookup yields CDR1 SGHTA and CDR2 FQGNSA. The CDR3 DNA sequence: TGTGCCAGCAGCTTAGCCCCGGGACAGGGGGCAGATACGCAGTATTTT. Translation gives CASSLAPGQGADTQYF.

CDR3 amino acids: CASSLGAGGEDEQYF. The CDR3 nucleotides read TGTGCCAGCAGCTTAGGGGCAGGGGGCGAAGACGAGCAGTACTTC. The chain uses TRBV7-6 and TRBJ2-7; 8 positions match TRBD1. The V segment lost 1 base and the J segment 5 bases; nucleotides outside the gene matches: 7. The germline CDR1 and CDR2 sequences are SGHVS and FNYEAQ. The CDR3 covers 15 residues.

To note about this clone: Other DNA sequences from this sample encode an identical CDR3 as well. This chain links TRBV7-3 with TRBJ2-5, with 10 positions matching TRBD1. The V gene end was trimmed by 3 bases and the J gene end by 4 bases; junction bases not matched to a gene: 2. Looked up from germline, CDR1 is SGHTA and CDR2 is FQGTGA. This CDR3 spans 14 amino acids. CDR3 region: CASSLTGGGETQYF. The CDR3 bases are TGTGCCAGCAGCTTGACAGGGGGCGGAGAGACCCAGTACTTC.

The chain has TRBV7-9 and TRBJ2-1, with 7 bases identical to TRBD1. Germline lookup yields CDR1 SEHNR and CDR2 FQNEAQ (reference sequence). Unmatched junction bases numbered 2, after V lost 5 bases and J lost 4 bases. The CDR3 is 13 amino acids. CDR3 DNA: TGTGCCAGCAGCACGGGACAGTACAATGAGCAGTTCTTC. Its translation: CASSTGQYNEQFF.

The V and J genes are TRBV5-6 and TRBJ2-6; a possible D gene is TRBD1 (6 bases). Trimming removed 3 bases from V and 4 bases from J, with 17 bases in between. The CDR3 has 17 residues. Germline values: CDR1 SGHDT, CDR2 YYEEEE. CDR3 DNA sequence: TGTGCCAGCAGCTCTCTATACAGGGCCTCCGGGGCCAACGTCCTGACTTTC. As protein: CASSSLYRASGANVLTF.